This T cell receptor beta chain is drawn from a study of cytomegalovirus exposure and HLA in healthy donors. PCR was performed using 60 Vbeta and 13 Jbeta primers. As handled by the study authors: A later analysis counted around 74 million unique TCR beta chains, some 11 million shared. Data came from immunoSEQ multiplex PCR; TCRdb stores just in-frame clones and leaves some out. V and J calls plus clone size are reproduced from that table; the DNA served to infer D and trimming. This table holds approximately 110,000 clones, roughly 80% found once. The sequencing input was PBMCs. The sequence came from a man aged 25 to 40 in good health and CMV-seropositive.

The DNA of the CDR3 is TGTGCCAGCAGTAATGGGGACAGGGGGTGGACTGAAGCTTTCTTT. Translated: CASSNGDRGWTEAFF. The chain combines TRBV6-5 with TRBJ1-1; 11 bases map to TRBD1. Trimming at V came to 5 bases and at J to 5 bases, leaving 7 bases not matched to a gene. The CDR3 sequence is 15 residues long. In germline, CDR1 is MNHEY, CDR2 SVGAGI.